These T cell receptor beta chains were read from a single sample in a study of graft-versus-host responses after intestinal transplantation. The assay was immunoSEQ multiplex PCR, and TCRdb's table has in-frame clones only and misses some. This repertoire shows about 120,000 clones, 90% to 95% found once; its top ten account for 0.095% to 0.15%. These receptors have no identified antigens. The specimen comprised unstimulated CD4+ T cells sorted from spleen or lymph node cells, sampled before intestinal transplant. The source of these receptors is a human donor who received an intestinal transplant. Both conserved end residues are part of each CDR3. D genes are given only for firm matches. The size field is filled for only some rows; it gives once, few, many or a size class.

length: 14; size: NA; V: TRBV6-5; J: TRBJ2-3; D: TRBD1; DNA: TGTGCCAGCATCTCCGGGACAGGGGATGATACGCAGTATTTT; CDR3: CASISGTGDDTQYF
length: 19; size: NA; V: TRBV12-5; J: TRBJ2-3; D: TRBD2; DNA: TGTGCTAGTGGTTTCTGGGGCGGGAGGGGCCCCCCCAGCACAGATACGCAGTATTTT; CDR3: CASGFWGGRGPPSTDTQYF
length: 16; size: NA; V: TRBV11-2; J: TRBJ2-3; D: TRBD1; DNA: TGTGCCAGCAGCCCTCACCGGGACAGGGAATCCGATACGCAGTATTTT; CDR3: CASSPHRDRESDTQYF
length: 13; size: NA; V: TRBV19; J: TRBJ1-2; D: NA; DNA: TGTGCCAGTAGGTTCGGGGGAAACTATGGCTACACCTTC; CDR3: CASRFGGNYGYTF
length: 16; size: NA; V: TRBV5-1; J: TRBJ2-5; D: TRBD2; DNA: TGCGCCAGCAGCCGGACTAGCGGGAGCCGCAGGGAGACCCAGTACTTC; CDR3: CASSRTSGSRRETQYF
length: 13; size: NA; V: TRBV9; J: TRBJ1-2; D: TRBD1; DNA: TGTGCCAGCAGCGCCGGGACAGGGGTCGGCTACACCTTC; CDR3: CASSAGTGVGYTF
length: 14; size: NA; V: TRBV5-6; J: TRBJ1-2; D: TRBD1; DNA: TGTGCCAGCAGCTTATGGGACAGGGAAAGTGGCTACACCTTC; CDR3: CASSLWDRESGYTF
length: 14; size: NA; V: TRBV7-3; J: TRBJ1-2; D: NA; DNA: TGTGCCAGCAGCCCCGGAATACTGAACTATGGCTACACCTTC; CDR3: CASSPGILNYGYTF
length: 18; size: NA; V: TRBV7-9; J: TRBJ2-3; D: NA; DNA: TGTGCCAGCAGCTTATCCCCAACAGCCGGACCTAGCACAGATACGCAGTATTTT; CDR3: CASSLSPTAGPSTDTQYF
length: 14; size: NA; V: TRBV10-2; J: TRBJ2-7; D: TRBD2; DNA: TGCGCCAGCAGTCTTAGCGGGACATCCTACGAGCAGTACTTC; CDR3: CASSLSGTSYEQYF
length: 14; size: once; V: TRBV28; J: TRBJ2-5; D: NA; DNA: TGTGCCAGCAGTTTTTCGGGAAGCGCGGAGACCCAGTACTTC; CDR3: CASSFSGSAETQYF
length: 16; size: NA; V: TRBV19; J: TRBJ1-2; D: TRBD1; DNA: TGTGCCAGTAGTATGTTAAAAGGCAGGGGGTTCTATGGCTACACCTTC; CDR3: CASSMLKGRGFYGYTF
length: 16; size: NA; V: TRBV5-1; J: TRBJ2-7; D: NA; DNA: TGCGCCAGCAGCATAACTACCGGGATTACCCCCTACGAGCAGTACTTC; CDR3: CASSITTGITPYEQYF
length: 19; size: NA; V: TRBV6-4; J: TRBJ2-3; D: TRBD2; DNA: TGTGCCAGCAGTGGACTAGCGGGAGGAACTAAGGATTACACAGATACGCAGTATTTT; CDR3: CASSGLAGGTKDYTDTQYF
length: 17; size: NA; V: TRBV11-1; J: TRBJ2-5; D: TRBD2; DNA: TGTGCCAGCAGCCTCCTCCGATCAAGCGGGAGAACAGAGACCCAGTACTTC; CDR3: CASSLLRSSGRTETQYF
length: 15; size: NA; V: TRBV6-5; J: TRBJ2-1; D: NA; DNA: TGTGCCAGCAGTTACTCGGGAGATTTCTACAATGAGCAGTTCTTC; CDR3: CASSYSGDFYNEQFF
length: 18; size: NA; V: TRBV6-1; J: TRBJ1-1; D: NA; DNA: TGTGCCAGCAGTGAAGCGTTTATCCCGACGGGGGGAGGCACTGAAGCTTTCTTT; CDR3: CASSEAFIPTGGGTEAFF
length: 13; size: NA; V: TRBV18; J: TRBJ2-5; D: NA; DNA: TGTGCCAGCTCACCAGGGGGCTTAGAGACCCAGTACTTC; CDR3: CASSPGGLETQYF
length: 15; size: NA; V: TRBV7-8; J: TRBJ2-5; D: NA; DNA: TGTGCCAGCAGCACCCGGACGGATTTAATTGGGACCCAGTACTTC; CDR3: CASSTRTDLIGTQYF
length: 15; size: NA; V: TRBV6-5; J: TRBJ2-3; D: NA; DNA: TGTGCCAGCACCCGTAAGGGTATCCGTACAGATACGCAGTATTTT; CDR3: CASTRKGIRTDTQYF
length: 16; size: NA; V: TRBV7-9; J: TRBJ1-5; D: NA; DNA: TGTGCCAGCAGCTTATCCAGCGCTGGGAAAAATCAGCCCCAGCATTTT; CDR3: CASSLSSAGKNQPQHF
length: 13; size: NA; V: TRBV6-1; J: TRBJ2-5; D: NA; DNA: TGTGCCAGCAGTTGGACGCAGGAAAAGACCCAGTACTTC; CDR3: CASSWTQEKTQYF
length: 15; size: NA; V: TRBV2; J: TRBJ2-7; D: TRBD2; DNA: TGTGCCAGCAGTGTTAGCGGGAGGGCCGGGTACGAGCAGTACTTC; CDR3: CASSVSGRAGYEQYF
length: 13; size: NA; V: TRBV11-3; J: TRBJ1-1; D: NA; DNA: TGTGCCAGCAGCCAGCAGGAGAACACTGAAGCTTTCTTT; CDR3: CASSQQENTEAFF
length: 14; size: NA; V: TRBV6-5; J: TRBJ2-7; D: TRBD2; DNA: TGTGCCAGCAGTGTGACCGGGACTAGCTTTGAGCAGTACTTC; CDR3: CASSVTGTSFEQYF
length: 15; size: NA; V: TRBV6-5; J: TRBJ1-2; D: NA; DNA: TGTGCCAGCAGTTACCAGGGAGGGGTCGGTCGCGGCTACACCTTC; CDR3: CASSYQGGVGRGYTF
length: 13; size: NA; V: TRBV7-2; J: TRBJ1-1; D: NA; DNA: TGTGCCAGCAGCTTCCAAGAAGACACTGAAGCTTTCTTT; CDR3: CASSFQEDTEAFF
length: 15; size: once; V: TRBV6-6; J: TRBJ2-5; D: TRBD1; DNA: TGTGCCAGCACCCTACGTGGGCAGGGGGCTGGAGAGCAGTACTTC; CDR3: CASTLRGQGAGEQYF
length: 14; size: once; V: TRBV29-1; J: TRBJ2-3; D: TRBD2; DNA: TGCAGCGGCCGACGACTAGCGGGCACAGATACGCAGTATTTT; CDR3: CSGRRLAGTDTQYF
length: 16; size: NA; V: TRBV5-1; J: TRBJ2-1; D: NA; DNA: TGCGCCAGCAGCTTGGCCGTACAGAACTTTTACAATGAGCAGTTCTTC; CDR3: CASSLAVQNFYNEQFF
length: 14; size: NA; V: TRBV27; J: TRBJ2-1; D: NA; DNA: TGTGCCAGCAGTTTAGGAGGGACCTACAATGAGCAGTTCTTC; CDR3: CASSLGGTYNEQFF
length: 13; size: NA; V: TRBV7-3; J: TRBJ2-7; D: NA; DNA: TGTGCCAGCAGCTTATCGGGGAGCTACGAGCAGTACTTC; CDR3: CASSLSGSYEQYF
length: 15; size: NA; V: TRBV28; J: TRBJ1-1; D: NA; DNA: TGTGCCAGCAGTTCCCTAGGGACATGGGGCACTGAAGCTTTCTTT; CDR3: CASSSLGTWGTEAFF
length: 14; size: NA; V: TRBV2; J: TRBJ2-7; D: NA; DNA: TGTGCCAGCAGACTAGACTACTTTGTCTACGAGCAGTACTTC; CDR3: CASRLDYFVYEQYF
length: 16; size: NA; V: TRBV4-1; J: TRBJ1-6; D: NA; DNA: TGCGCCAGCAGCCAAGAAAAGGGCAGGCCTAATTCACCCCTCCACTTT; CDR3: CASSQEKGRPNSPLHF
length: 16; size: NA; V: TRBV9; J: TRBJ1-3; D: NA; DNA: TGTGCCAGCAGCGTACTTAGTGGGGGTACTGGAAACACCATATATTTT; CDR3: CASSVLSGGTGNTIYF
length: 14; size: NA; V: TRBV5-4; J: TRBJ2-3; D: NA; DNA: TGTGCCAGCAGCCGGAGCGAATCCACAGATACGCAGTATTTT; CDR3: CASSRSESTDTQYF
length: 13; size: once; V: TRBV5-1; J: TRBJ1-5; D: NA; DNA: TGCGCCAGCAGCTTTGGAGGCGATCAGCCCCAGCATTTT; CDR3: CASSFGGDQPQHF
length: 15; size: NA; V: TRBV11-3; J: TRBJ2-2; D: NA; DNA: TGTGCCAGCAGCTTAGGACTAGGAAAAACCGGGGAGCTGTTTTTT; CDR3: CASSLGLGKTGELFF
length: 16; size: NA; V: TRBV4-1; J: TRBJ1-2; D: TRBD1; DNA: TGCGCCAGCAGCCAAGATCCGACAGGGTATAACTATGGCTACACCTTC; CDR3: CASSQDPTGYNYGYTF
length: 14; size: NA; V: TRBV28; J: TRBJ1-2; D: NA; DNA: TGTGCCACCCGCTGGGGCGCGGGGGCCTATGGCTACACCTTC; CDR3: CATRWGAGAYGYTF
length: 13; size: few; V: TRBV10-1; J: TRBJ2-3; D: NA; DNA: TGCGCCACCCGAGGCCAGGGCACAGATACGCAGTATTTT; CDR3: CATRGQGTDTQYF
length: 18; size: few; V: TRBV7-2; J: TRBJ2-2; D: TRBD2; DNA: TGTGCCAGCAGCGACCGTCTAAGCGGGAGTTTCCACACCGGGGAGCTGTTTTTT; CDR3: CASSDRLSGSFHTGELFF
length: 11; size: NA; V: TRBV6-5; J: TRBJ2-7; D: NA; DNA: TGTGCCAGCAGTTACCTTGGGGAGCAGTACTTC; CDR3: CASSYLGEQYF